The 27 T cell receptor beta chains reported below all come from one sample, sequenced in a study of T cell changes during pregnancy in multiple sclerosis. Measured with immunoSEQ multiplex PCR; TCRdb has only the in-frame clones, and not every one. The table shows some 77,000 clones, with approximately 91% occurring only once. The material was peripheral blood, obtained before pregnancy. The receptors were gathered from a female donor with multiple sclerosis, enrolled in a pregnancy study.

This rearrangement joins TRBV28 to TRBJ1-2, with D hard to call. The CDR3 length is 11 residues. CDR1 MDHEN and CDR2 SYDVKM come from the germline V gene. Trimming removed 4 bases at V and 8 bases at J, with 8 bases between. CDR3 sequence: CASSSGYGYTF. CDR3 coding DNA: TGTGCCAGCAGTTCGGGTTACGGCTACACCTTC.

This chain links TRBV30 with TRBJ2-5; D is possibly TRBD2 (6 bases). In germline, CDR1 is GTSNPN, CDR2 SVGIG (reference sequence). Trimming shortened V by 3 bases and J by 1 base, and 9 bases separated the two germline ends. The CDR3 contains 13 residues. The CDR3 reads CAWSSGLQETQYF. The CDR3 DNA reads as TGTGCCTGGAGCAGCGGGCTCCAAGAGACCCAGTACTTC.

The sample holds one count of this clone. The rearrangement joins TRBV28 to TRBJ2-7; 10 bases are shared with TRBD1. CDR1 and CDR2 (germline): MDHEN, SYDVKM. J gave up 3 bases and V 5 bases, and 13 bases lay outside the gene matches. The CDR3 loop spans 17 amino acids. This chain's CDR3 is CASSLPPSGTGVYEQYF. In DNA form, the CDR3 reads TGTGCCAGCAGTCTCCCCCCCTCTGGGACAGGGGTCTACGAGCAGTACTTC.

The V and J genes are TRBV10-3 and TRBJ1-2; D perhaps matches TRBD1 (6 bases). The CDR3 runs 13 residues. Trimming took off 7 bases at V and 6 bases at J, with 15 bases between the two ends. Germline-derived CDR1 and CDR2 are ENHRY and SYGVKD. Here the CDR3 DNA reads TGTGCCATCAATATAGGGGGGGTCCATGGCTACACCTTC. Translation gives CAINIGGVHGYTF.

The V and J genes are TRBV2 and TRBJ1-1; 10 nucleotides match TRBD1. The CDR3 sequence is 15 residues long. From germline, CDR1 is SNHLY and CDR2 FYNNEI. V shed 9 bases, J shed 1 base, and the junction held 8 bases outside the gene matches. CDR3 bases: TGTGCCAGTTTTAGGACAGGGGGTGGGAACACTGAAGCTTTCTTT. This sequence encodes CASFRTGGGNTEAFF.

J is TRBJ2-7 and V is TRBV29-1; 7 bases are shared with TRBD1. Germline V CDR1 and CDR2: SQVTM, ANQGSEA. The CDR3 covers 13 residues. V dropped 7 bases and J dropped 3; count of bases not matched to a gene: 9. The CDR3 nucleotides are TGCAGCGGGGGAACAGGGGAAGGCTACGAGCAGTACTTC. Protein: CSGGTGEGYEQYF.

V usage is TRBV27 and J usage is TRBJ1-6; TRBD1 matches at 8 bases. Germline V lookup: CDR1 MNHEY, CDR2 SMNVEV (reference sequence). CDR3 length equals 15 residues. V was clipped by 10 bases and J by 5 bases; unmatched bases: 10. The chain's CDR3 is CATKSSTGDNSPLHF. The CDR3 region has the DNA TGTGCCACCAAAAGCTCGACAGGGGATAATTCACCCCTCCACTTT.

The rearrangement uses TRBV2 and TRBJ1-1, with TRBD1 as a possible D gene (5 bases). Germline CDR1 is SNHLY and CDR2 is FYNNEI. The CDR3 runs to 15 residues. V was pared by 3 bases and J by 1 base, with 12 bases between. This CDR3 is CASSDLGDSNTEAFF. The CDR3 DNA is TGTGCCAGCAGTGACTTAGGGGATTCGAACACTGAAGCTTTCTTT.

The CDR3 sequence: CASSQNDRGGGYTF. The DNA for the CDR3 is TGTGCCAGCTCACAGAACGACCGCGGTGGTGGCTACACCTTC. J is TRBJ1-2 and V is TRBV18, with unresolved D. V was shortened by 4 bases and J by 7 bases, with 16 bases between the two germline ends. The length of the CDR3 is 14 residues. Per germline, CDR1 KGHSH and CDR2 LQKENI. Full variable domain (outside the CDR3, taken from reference TRBV18 and TRBJ1-2): NAGVMQNPRHLVRRRGQEARLRCSPMKGHSHVYWYRQLPEEGLKFMVYLQKENIIDESGMPKERFSAEFPKEGPSILRIQQVVRGDSAAYFCASSQNDRGGGYTFGSGTRLTVV.

The chain has TRBV28 and TRBJ2-1, with D possibly being TRBD2 (6 bases). Germline assignment: CDR1 MDHEN and CDR2 SYDVKM. V was clipped by 6 bases and J by 2 bases, with 11 bases between them. The CDR3 length is 14 residues. The CDR3 DNA reads as TGTGCCAGCAGACCCGGCGGGGCCTACAATGAGCAGTTCTTC. The encoded protein is CASRPGGAYNEQFF.

The chain couples TRBV28 to TRBJ1-1, with 9 bases identical to TRBD1. J was trimmed by 5 bases and V by 8 bases; bases with no gene match: 15. This CDR3 has 16 residues. From germline, CDR1 is MDHEN and CDR2 SYDVKM. CDR3 loop: CASGLYSDRGLTEAFF. In DNA, the CDR3 is TGTGCCAGCGGATTGTATTCGGACAGGGGACTTACTGAAGCTTTCTTT.

The rearrangement links TRBV30 to TRBJ1-6, with a weak D call TRBD1 (5 bases). Germline V lookup: CDR1 GTSNPN, CDR2 SVGIG (reference sequence). CDR3 size: 13 residues. V lost 5 bases and J lost 5, with 10 bases in between. The DNA of the CDR3 is TGTGCCTGGCGACAGTTGAATAATTCACCCCTCCACTTT. This sequence encodes CAWRQLNNSPLHF. Full variable domain (outside the CDR3, taken from reference TRBV30 and TRBJ1-6): SQTIHQWPATLVQPVGSPLSLECTVEGTSNPNLYWYRQAAGRGLQLLFYSVGIGQISSEVPQNLSASRPQDRQFILSSKKLLLSDSGFYLCAWRQLNNSPLHFGNGTRLTVT.

The V gene is TRBV6-5, the J gene TRBJ2-7, with D possibly being TRBD1 (5 bases). This CDR3 is built from 14 residues. CDR1 is MNHEY, CDR2 SVGAGI, per germline. The ends were cut back, 2 bases at V and 3 bases at J, with 11 bases in the middle. The CDR3 DNA sequence: TGTGCCAGCAGTTACGGGAACAGGAACTACGAGCAGTACTTC. Translated, it gives CASSYGNRNYEQYF.

The chain has TRBV13 and TRBJ2-3; 7 positions match TRBD1. In germline, CDR1 is PRHDT, CDR2 FYEKMQ (reference sequence). The CDR3 is 17 residues long. V dropped 5 bases and J dropped 4; count of bases not matched to a gene: 15. The CDR3 nucleotides read TGTGCCAGCAGCCAAGAGGGTTGGGACAGTGATTCAGATACGCAGTATTTT. This sequence encodes CASSQEGWDSDSDTQYF.

This clone was counted a single time. The rearrangement uses TRBV5-6 and TRBJ1-5; tentative D call: TRBD1 (5 bases). The CDR3 covers 15 residues. Looked up from germline, CDR1 is SGHDT and CDR2 is YYEEEE. Deletions cut 0 bases from V and 4 bases from J, with 11 bases between. In nucleotides, the CDR3 is TGTGCCAGCAGCTTGGGAGCAGGGATAAATCAGCCCCAGCATTTT. Protein: CASSLGAGINQPQHF.

This clone occurred once. The rearrangement joins TRBV19 to TRBJ2-7; 8 bases are shared with TRBD1. This CDR3 has 15 residues. Losses at the gene ends were 1 base for V and 0 bases for J; bases not matched to a gene: 2. Looked up from germline, CDR1 is LNHDA and CDR2 is SQIVND (reference sequence). The CDR3, as DNA: TGTGCCAGTAGTATAGCGCAGGGGGCCTCCTACGAGCAGTACTTC. Protein sequence: CASSIAQGASYEQYF.

The V and J genes are TRBV9 and TRBJ1-4, with 10 positions matching TRBD1. V trimming: 4 bases; J trimming: 8 bases; junction bases outside the gene matches: 8. Per germline, CDR1 SGDLS and CDR2 YYNGEE. The CDR3 length is 15 residues. CDR3 region: CASSTGTGVREKLFF. DNA for the CDR3: TGTGCCAGCAGCACAGGGACAGGGGTACGCGAAAAACTGTTTTTT.

This chain connects TRBV18 to TRBJ2-3; D is ambiguous. The germline V gene encodes CDR1 KGHSH and CDR2 LQKENI. This CDR3 comprises 17 residues. Trimming shortened V by 2 bases and J by 2 bases, and 17 bases separated the two germline ends. The CDR3: CASSPSLPSIPTDTQYF. Written as DNA, the CDR3 is TGTGCCAGCTCACCAAGTCTGCCTAGTATACCCACAGATACGCAGTATTTT.

The chain joins TRBV6-1 to TRBJ2-1; 7 nucleotides agree with TRBD2. The CDR3 runs 15 residues. V lost 6 bases, J lost 5 bases, and 10 bases stayed unmatched. Germline loops: CDR1 MNHNS, CDR2 SASEGT. The CDR3 DNA reads as TGTGCCAGCAGAATGGGGGGGGGATTGGACAATGAGCAGTTCTTC. Translation gives CASRMGGGLDNEQFF.

This chain connects TRBV18 to TRBJ1-1; TRBD1 matches at 10 bases. Per the germline V gene, CDR1 is KGHSH and CDR2 is LQKENI. V trimming: 4 bases; J trimming: 5 bases; junction bases outside the gene matches: 7. The CDR3 is 15 residues long. Written as DNA, the CDR3 is TGTGCCAGCTCACAGGGACAGGGGACGTCGACTGAAGCTTTCTTT. Protein sequence: CASSQGQGTSTEAFF. Combining the CDR3 with reference TRBV18 and TRBJ1-1 gives the whole variable domain NAGVMQNPRHLVRRRGQEARLRCSPMKGHSHVYWYRQLPEEGLKFMVYLQKENIIDESGMPKERFSAEFPKEGPSILRIQQVVRGDSAAYFCASSQGQGTSTEAFFGQGTRLTVV.

V gene TRBV6-1 combines with J gene TRBJ2-2; tentatively, D is TRBD2 (6 bases). The V end was cut by 3 bases, the J end by 0 bases, with 8 bases between. The CDR3 consists of 15 residues. Germline-derived CDR1 and CDR2 are MNHNS and SASEGT. The CDR3 spells CASSDRGTNTGELFF. The CDR3 nucleotides are TGTGCCAGCAGTGATCGGGGGACGAACACCGGGGAGCTGTTTTTT.

This rearrangement joins TRBV9 to TRBJ1-6, with 9 nucleotides matching TRBD1. V shed 5 bases and J 7 bases; nucleotides not matched to a gene: 7. The CDR3 is 15 amino acids. Germline lookup yields CDR1 SGDLS and CDR2 YYNGEE. The CDR3 DNA follows: TGTGCCAGCAGGAGAGGGGACAGGGAAAATTCACCCCTCCACTTT. Translation gives CASRRGDRENSPLHF.

The chain recombines TRBV18 with TRBJ2-1; D might be TRBD1 (6 bases). This CDR3 contains 15 residues. The ends were cut back, 3 bases at V and 12 bases at J, with 21 bases in the middle. Germline V gene data show CDR1 as KGHSH and CDR2 as LQKENI. CDR3 coding DNA: TGTGCCAGCTCACCGGGGGCAGGGATGGAGTTCGGGCAGTTCTTC. This encodes CASSPGAGMEFGQFF.

V is TRBV9 and J is TRBJ2-2; 12 positions agree with TRBD1. CDR3 size: 16 residues. V lost 3 bases, J lost 5 bases, and 5 bases stayed unmatched. From germline, CDR1 is SGDLS and CDR2 YYNGEE. CDR3 region: CASSAGTGGLTGELFF. CDR3 coding DNA: TGTGCCAGCAGCGCAGGGACAGGGGGCCTGACCGGGGAGCTGTTTTTT.

V gene TRBV6-6 combines with J gene TRBJ2-1; 11 bases are shared with TRBD2. The junction had 2 bases not matched to a gene; V was cut back by 10 bases and J by 6 bases. Per the germline V gene, CDR1 is MNHNY and CDR2 is SVGAGI (reference sequence). The CDR3 runs 12 residues. CDR3 DNA: TGTGCCACCGGGACTAGCGGCAATGAGCAGTTCTTC. This sequence encodes CATGTSGNEQFF.

CDR3 loop: CASSPRTGPYEQYF. CDR3 coding DNA: TGCGCCAGCAGCCCACGGACAGGGCCCTACGAGCAGTACTTC. The chain uses TRBV5-1 and TRBJ2-7; TRBD1 matches at 8 bases. Germline values: CDR1 SGHRS, CDR2 YFSETQ. This CDR3 contains 14 residues. With 4 bases clipped from V and 2 bases from J, the junction kept 5 bases outside the gene matches.

The chain joins TRBV5-1 to TRBJ1-1, with D possibly matching TRBD1 (6 bases). This CDR3 has 14 residues. V was shortened by 5 bases and J by 4 bases, with 15 bases between the two germline ends. Per germline, CDR1 SGHRS and CDR2 YFSETQ. CDR3: CASSWGGPGTEAFF. CDR3 nucleotides: TGCGCCAGCAGTTGGGGGGGGCCAGGCACTGAAGCTTTCTTT.